This T cell receptor (beta chain) was sequenced during a study of Graves' ophthalmopathy and Graves' hyperthyroidism. Study-wide results and limits: Most clonotypes expanded in thyroid above 0.001 frequency were present in blood too. The study's model predicted ophthalmopathy progression at about 68% sensitivity and 72% to 85% specificity.

Eligible hyperthyroidism cases comprised new diagnoses of under 2 months' duration in individuals aged 18 to 65. The germline V gene encodes CDR1 LGHDT and CDR2 YNNKEL (reference sequence). Trimming took 0 bases from V and 4 from J, leaving 15 bases between them. The CDR3 totals 16 residues. Amplified TCR beta CDR3 regions were obtained using RNA transcripts as template. HTBI primers were employed in first-round RT-PCR, then a second-round multiplex PCR followed. MiXCR was run by TCRdb on the multiplex PCR reads, yielding one entry per CDR3 protein. The sample has 350,000 to 400,000 distinct CDR3 sequences; 15% are singletons. This clonotype was detected ten times or more. Its antigen is still unknown.

This receptor was identified in a woman aged 18-30 years with stable Graves' hyperthyroidism. J is TRBJ1-1 and V is TRBV3-1; D not resolved. Sequencing was performed on peripheral blood. The CDR3 region is CASSQDYPREGTEAFF. CDR3 DNA: TGTGCCAGCAGCCAAGATTATCCGCGGGAGGGCACTGAAGCTTTCTTT. The full variable domain, rest sourced from reference TRBV3-1 and TRBJ1-1, is DTAVSQTPKYLVTQMGNDKSIKCEQNLGHDTMYWYKQDSKKFLKIMFSYNNKELIINETVPNRFSPKSPDKAHLNLHINSLELGDSAVYFCASSQDYPREGTEAFFGQGTRLTVV.